These 4 T cell receptor beta chains were sequenced from one sample in a study of identical twins. TCRdb re-analysed the 5' RACE reads in MiXCR, keeping a single row per CDR3 protein. The sample carries 690,000 or so distinct CDR3 sequences, roughly 6% recorded once. The sample taken for sequencing was naive T cells sorted from blood. Source of these receptors: a man aged 18 to 35 in good health.

This clonotype was counted many times. The chain links TRBV15 to TRBJ2-7, with TRBD2 as a possible D gene (5 bases). Germline CDR1 reads LNHNV; CDR2 reads YYDKDF (reference sequence). Trimming removed 3 bases at V and 3 bases at J, with 9 bases between. This CDR3 contains 13 residues. This CDR3 reads CATSRDSYYEQYF. In nucleotides, the CDR3 is TGTGCCACCAGCAGGGACTCCTACTACGAGCAGTACTTC. Together with reference TRBV15 and TRBJ2-7, the CDR3 gives the full variable domain: DAMVIQNPRYQVTQFGKPVTLSCSQTLNHNVMYWYQQKSSQAPKLLFHYYDKDFNNEADTPDNFQSRRPNTSFCFLDIRSPGLGDTAMYLCATSRDSYYEQYFGPGTRLTVT.

This clonotype showed up many times. The V call is TRBV15, the J call TRBJ2-1; 15 bases line up with TRBD2. The V segment lost 5 bases and the J segment 7 bases; nucleotides outside the gene matches: 12. This CDR3 contains 18 residues. Germline V gene lookup returns CDR1 LNHNV and CDR2 YYDKDF (reference sequence). CDR3 in amino acids: CATSSRTSGRAKWNEQFF. CDR3 DNA: TGTGCCACCAGCTCTCGGACTAGCGGGAGGGCCAAGTGGAATGAGCAGTTCTTC. Full variable domain (outside the CDR3, taken from reference TRBV15 and TRBJ2-1): DAMVIQNPRYQVTQFGKPVTLSCSQTLNHNVMYWYQQKSSQAPKLLFHYYDKDFNNEADTPDNFQSRRPNTSFCFLDIRSPGLGDTAMYLCATSSRTSGRAKWNEQFFGPGTRLTVL.

The chain couples TRBV18 to TRBJ2-2, with D unclear. V was pared by 4 bases and J by 6 bases, with 9 bases between. This CDR3 contains 13 residues. The germline V gene has CDR1 KGHSH and CDR2 LQKENI. The CDR3: CASSRDVAGELFF. The CDR3 nucleotides are TGTGCCAGCTCACGCGACGTAGCCGGGGAGCTGTTTTTT.

This clonotype turned up a few times. The chain joins TRBV6-2 or TRBV6-3 to TRBJ2-1, with unresolved D. With 6 bases removed from V and 6 bases from J, the gap between germline ends came to 15 bases. The CDR3 runs 14 residues. The germline gives CDR1 MNHEY, CDR2 SVGEGT. CDR3: CASRPSVESNEQFF. The CDR3 nucleotides read TGTGCCAGCAGGCCATCCGTAGAGAGCAATGAGCAGTTCTTC.